This entry lists 5 T cell receptor beta chains sequenced from one sample in a study of cytomegalovirus exposure and HLA in healthy donors. The PCR made use of 60 Vbeta and 13 Jbeta primers. TCRdb keeps only in-frame clones here, not all; method: immunoSEQ multiplex PCR. The sample has about 88,000 clones; around 90% are singletons. Input material: PBMCs. Receptor source: a man between 18 and 35 years old in good health and CMV-seronegative.

V and J are TRBV7-7 and TRBJ1-5; 7 positions match TRBD1. This CDR3 region has 19 residues. Germline V gene lookup returns CDR1 SSHAT and CDR2 FNYEAQ (reference sequence). Germline trimming cut 1 base from V and 0 bases from J; bases unmatched to any gene: 12. The CDR3 spells CASSLGALGQSHSNQPQHF. The DNA for the CDR3 is TGTGCCAGCAGCTTAGGAGCCCTGGGACAGAGTCATAGCAATCAGCCCCAGCATTTT.

Note on this clone: The sample carries other DNA sequences with the same CDR3. The V call is TRBV27, the J call TRBJ2-3; 9 bases map to TRBD1. The CDR3 consists of 15 residues. V shed 3 bases, J shed 1 base, and the junction held 2 bases outside the gene matches. Germline CDR1 and CDR2: MNHEY and SMNVEV (reference sequence). CDR3 bases: TGTGCCAGCAGTTTCCGACAGGGGGGCACAGATACGCAGTATTTT. Encoded protein: CASSFRQGGTDTQYF.

The chain is built from TRBV7-9 and TRBJ2-4, with a possible D match to TRBD2 (5 bases). Germline CDR1 and CDR2: SEHNR and FQNEAQ (reference sequence). Trimming took off 5 bases at V and 6 bases at J, with 23 bases between the two ends. The CDR3 is 17 amino acids. CDR3 coding DNA: TGTGCCAGCAGCCCTGTCGGTGTGGGCGGGTTAAGAAACATTCAGTACTTC. Translated: CASSPVGVGGLRNIQYF.

This clone has only one observation. J is TRBJ1-2 and V is TRBV5-1; 7 positions match TRBD1. Trimming cost V 3 bases and J 6 bases; bases outside gene matches: 11. The germline CDR1 and CDR2 sequences are SGHRS and YFSETQ. The CDR3 extends over 15 amino acids. CDR3 in amino acids: CASSWQTDRSDGYTF. The DNA of the CDR3 is TGCGCCAGCAGCTGGCAAACGGACAGGTCCGATGGCTACACCTTC.

The chain employs TRBV30 and TRBJ2-2; a weak D match, TRBD2 (6 bases). V was trimmed by 8 bases and J by 8 bases, leaving 12 bases between them. The CDR3 has 11 amino acids. Germline V gene lookup returns CDR1 GTSNPN and CDR2 SVGIG (reference sequence). The CDR3 region has the DNA TGTGCCGCGACTAGTCCGGGGGAGCTGTTTTTT. Its translation is CAATSPGELFF.